The 20 T cell receptor beta chains reported below all come from one sample, sequenced in a study of T cell responses to AZD1222 COVID-19 vaccine. Libraries were prepared by immunoSEQ multiplex PCR; TCRdb keeps only in-frame clonotypes and omits some of them. The sample consists of about 190,000 clones, over 80% of them appearing once. The specimen was peripheral blood, collected on day 0 of AZD1222 vaccination. The source is an adult in good health.

V is TRBV28 and J is TRBJ2-7, with D possibly matching TRBD2 (6 bases). CDR3 length: 11 residues. CDR1 MDHEN and CDR2 SYDVKM come from the germline V gene. Trimming took off 5 bases at V and 9 bases at J, with 11 bases between the two ends. CDR3 sequence: CASSAGYLQYF. As DNA, the CDR3 is TGTGCCAGCAGTGCGGGGTATCTGCAGTACTTC.

This clone showed up just once. The chain joins TRBV25-1 to TRBJ1-6, with D hard to call. Germline values: CDR1 MGHDK, CDR2 SYGVNS. This CDR3 region has 15 residues. Deletions cut 3 bases from V and 6 bases from J, with 12 bases between. The CDR3 spells CASSDDRLFNSPLHF. CDR3 nucleotides: TGTGCCAGCAGTGATGATCGGCTATTTAATTCACCCCTCCACTTT.

This clone was seen a few times. The chain employs TRBV18 and TRBJ1-1, with 9 bases lining up with TRBD1. The V gene end was trimmed by 3 bases and the J gene end by 1 base; junction bases not matched to a gene: 6. Germline loops: CDR1 KGHSH, CDR2 LQKENI. CDR3 size: 16 residues. The CDR3 coding sequence is TGTGCCAGCTCACCCACAGGGGGCGCCGGGAACACTGAAGCTTTCTTT. It specifies CASSPTGGAGNTEAFF.

The V gene is TRBV5-1, the J gene TRBJ2-4, with D perhaps matching TRBD1 (6 bases). V lost 4 bases, J lost 0 bases, and 14 bases lay in between. The germline V gene encodes CDR1 SGHRS and CDR2 YFSETQ. CDR3 size: 16 residues. CDR3 coding DNA: TGCGCCAGCAGCACGGACAGCGCCCTAGCCAAAAACATTCAGTACTTC. Translation: CASSTDSALAKNIQYF.

The V gene is TRBV6-5, the J gene TRBJ1-4; weak D call: TRBD1 (6 bases). From germline, CDR1 is MNHEY and CDR2 SVGAGI. The CDR3 loop spans 15 amino acids. Trimming pared 4 bases from V and 4 bases from J, leaving 13 bases between. CDR3 loop: CASSSTGSGNEKLFF. CDR3 nucleotide sequence: TGTGCCAGCAGTTCTACAGGGTCGGGTAATGAAAAACTGTTTTTT.

This clone came up once. The chain employs TRBV6-2 or TRBV6-3 and TRBJ1-1; D is unresolved. The CDR3 consists of 15 residues. V gave up 0 bases and J gave up 11 bases, with 19 bases separating them. Per germline, CDR1 MNHEY and CDR2 SVGEGT. This chain's CDR3 is CASSYSNTELERAFF. The CDR3 region has the DNA TGTGCCAGCAGTTACTCGAATACGGAGTTGGAGCGGGCTTTCTTT.

This chain connects TRBV7-8 to TRBJ2-2, with 7 bases identical to TRBD2. Germline loops: CDR1 SGHVS, CDR2 FQNEAQ. V gave up 7 bases and J gave up 5 bases; unmatched junction bases: 10. CDR3 length: 15 amino acids. CDR3 protein: CASTREGSLTGELFF. CDR3 sequence (DNA): TGTGCCAGCACCAGGGAGGGGTCCCTTACCGGGGAGCTGTTTTTT. Combining the CDR3 with reference TRBV7-8 and TRBJ2-2 gives the whole variable domain GAGVSQSPRYKVAKRGQDVALRCDPISGHVSLFWYQQALGQGPEFLTYFQNEAQLDKSGLPSDRFFAERPEGSVSTLKIQRTQQEDSAVYLCASTREGSLTGELFFGEGSRLTVL.

The V call is TRBV21-1, the J call TRBJ1-1. TRBV21-1 is listed as a pseudogene. This CDR3 comprises 10 residues. Written as DNA, the CDR3 is TGTGCCAGCGGGAGGGCTGAAGCTTTCTTT. Its protein product is CASGRAEAFF.

This clone was found a few times. V is TRBV11-2 and J is TRBJ2-5, with 7 bases that match TRBD2. From germline, CDR1 is SGHAT and CDR2 FQNNGV. The CDR3 totals 16 residues. V shed 3 bases, J shed 5 bases, and the junction held 12 bases outside the gene matches. The CDR3 loop is CASSFPIASGGETQYF. The DNA for the CDR3 is TGTGCCAGCAGCTTTCCCATTGCTAGCGGAGGGGAGACCCAGTACTTC.

CDR3: CASSPTFEGKQPQHF. The CDR3 coding sequence is TGTGCCAGTAGTCCGACCTTCGAGGGAAAACAGCCCCAGCATTTT. V is TRBV19 and J is TRBJ1-5; D gene unclear. Germline CDR1 is LNHDA and CDR2 is SQIVND (reference sequence). The CDR3 length is 15 residues. Trimming cost V 5 bases and J 7 bases, with 18 bases left between them.

The gene calls are TRBV3-1 (or the pseudogene TRBV3-2) and TRBJ1-3; D remains ambiguous. Trimming removed 4 bases at V and 4 bases at J, with 2 bases between. CDR1 and CDR2 from the germline V gene are LGHDT and YNNKEL (reference sequence). This CDR3 contains 11 residues. The CDR3 nucleotides are TGTGCCAGCAGCCCCGGAAACACCATATATTTT. It encodes CASSPGNTIYF.

V and J are TRBV11-2 and TRBJ1-2, with 12 bases matching TRBD1. V trimming: 1 base; J trimming: 5 bases; junction bases outside the gene matches: 11. Germline assignment: CDR1 SGHAT and CDR2 FQNNGV. The CDR3 loop spans 18 amino acids. CDR3 amino acids: CASSLAPGQGARPYGYTF. In DNA, the CDR3 is TGTGCCAGCAGCTTAGCGCCGGGACAGGGGGCGCGCCCATATGGCTACACCTTC.

The J gene is TRBJ1-6, the V gene TRBV7-3; TRBD1 agrees at 8 bases. This CDR3 is built from 14 residues. V lost 6 bases to trimming and J lost 10 bases; unmatched junction nucleotides: 8. CDR1 and CDR2 from the germline V gene are SGHTA and FQGTGA. The CDR3 reads CASRRTGTESPLHF. Written as DNA, the CDR3 is TGTGCCAGCAGAAGGACAGGGACGGAATCACCCCTCCACTTT.

CDR3 DNA: TGTGCCAGCAGTTCCCCCCGGCACAGGATTCGGAGAGAGACCCAGTACTTC. Its protein product is CASSSPRHRIRRETQYF. The chain recombines TRBV6-2 or TRBV6-3 with TRBJ2-5; D is possibly TRBD1 (5 bases). Per the germline V gene, CDR1 is MNHEY and CDR2 is SVGEGT. Trimming took 4 bases from V and 4 from J, leaving 22 bases between them. This CDR3 has 17 residues.

Only one count was recorded for this clone. V is TRBV3-1 (or the pseudogene TRBV3-2) and J is TRBJ1-6, with no clear D. CDR3 length: 13 residues. The ends were cut back, 0 bases at V and 11 bases at J, with 8 bases in the middle. Germline V gene lookup returns CDR1 LGHDT and CDR2 YNNKEL (reference sequence). The CDR3 is CASSQDLTPPLHF. The CDR3 DNA follows: TGTGCCAGCAGCCAAGATTTAACCCCACCCCTCCACTTT.

This chain links TRBV29-1 with TRBJ2-3; no reliable D call. With 3 bases removed from V and 9 bases from J, the gap between germline ends came to 13 bases. The germline V gene encodes CDR1 SQVTM and CDR2 ANQGSEA. The CDR3 totals 12 residues. CDR3 bases: TGCAGCGTTGATGACTCCACCTGGACGCAGTATTTT. Its translation is CSVDDSTWTQYF.

This sequence joins TRBV28 and TRBJ2-3, with 8 bases lining up with TRBD2. V was clipped by 6 bases and J by 1 base; unmatched bases: 3. CDR1 and CDR2 from the germline V gene are MDHEN and SYDVKM. CDR3 length: 14 amino acids. The chain's CDR3 is CASRRGGGTDTQYF. The CDR3 region has the DNA TGTGCCAGCAGACGGGGGGGAGGCACAGATACGCAGTATTTT.

The V gene is TRBV5-1, the J gene TRBJ2-3; D possibly matches TRBD1 or TRBD2 (6 bases each). The CDR3 is made up of 14 amino acids. Trimming cost V 7 bases and J 2 bases, with 14 bases left between them. Germline assignment: CDR1 SGHRS and CDR2 YFSETQ. CDR3 nucleotides: TGCGCCAGCTCTAGGGGGGACTTCACAGATACGCAGTATTTT. Amino acid sequence: CASSRGDFTDTQYF.

The gene calls are TRBV14 and TRBJ2-1; 8 nucleotides align to TRBD2. This CDR3 comprises 16 residues. The junction had 14 bases not matched to a gene; V was cut back by 4 bases and J by 9 bases. Germline V CDR1 and CDR2: SGHDN, FVKESK. CDR3 loop: CASSPPRGRGGSEQFF. DNA for the CDR3: TGTGCCAGCAGCCCCCCCAGAGGACGCGGGGGGAGTGAGCAGTTCTTC.

J is TRBJ1-1 and V is TRBV7-9; weak D call: TRBD1 (5 bases). This CDR3 region has 15 residues. Trimming stripped 7 bases from V and 0 bases from J, with 15 bases between. Per the germline V gene, CDR1 is SEHNR and CDR2 is FQNEAQ (reference sequence). DNA of the CDR3: TGTGCCAGCAACCTACACGGGGGGTTGAACACTGAAGCTTTCTTT. It is translated as CASNLHGGLNTEAFF.